These 5 T cell receptor beta chains were sequenced from one sample in a study of beta chain features in type 1 diabetes. Whole-study findings and limits: All four CD4+ subsets from Type 1 diabetes patients carried moderately but significantly shorter TCRB CDR3s.

These receptors' targets are unknown. Expressed TCRB transcripts were sequenced because the entire RNA isolate underwent reverse transcription. Data came from immunoSEQ multiplex PCR; TCRdb stores just in-frame clones and leaves some out. The table includes about 650,000 clones, under 15% detected once. The sample consisted of naive CD4+ T cells from blood. These receptors all come from a man aged 25-40 years with type 1 diabetes.

This clone has just a few counts. The V call is TRBV9, the J call TRBJ2-1, with 7 bases that match TRBD1. V lost 1 base, J lost 2 bases, and 12 bases stayed unmatched. Germline lookup yields CDR1 SGDLS and CDR2 YYNGEE. This CDR3 has 18 amino acids. The CDR3 is CASSVSLLGTAAYNEQFF. As DNA, the CDR3 is TGTGCCAGCAGCGTATCCCTACTGGGGACAGCGGCCTACAATGAGCAGTTCTTC.

The CDR3 nucleotides are TGTGCCAGCAGCGTAGCAGAGGGGCCGGTAGGAGGCTACACCTTC. Translation: CASSVAEGPVGGYTF. The rearrangement joins TRBV9 to TRBJ1-2, with D possibly matching TRBD1 (5 bases). This CDR3 contains 15 residues. The V end lost 0 bases, the J end lost 8 bases, and 17 bases lay between the germline ends. The V gene's germline CDR1 is SGDLS and CDR2 YYNGEE.

This clone was counted only a few times. The J gene is TRBJ2-3, the V gene TRBV18; 9 bases are a match to TRBD1. V lost 4 bases, J lost 7 bases, and 9 bases stayed unmatched. This CDR3 spans 15 amino acids. Looked up from germline, CDR1 is KGHSH and CDR2 is LQKENI. CDR3 DNA: TGTGCCAGCTCACATTCCGGGACAGGGCTGAATACGCAGTATTTT. Protein: CASSHSGTGLNTQYF.

V is TRBV5-6 and J is TRBJ2-3; D is possibly TRBD2 (5 bases). CDR1 and CDR2 (germline): SGHDT, YYEEEE. Between the trimmed V and J ends, which lost 2 bases and 0 bases, there was a span of 13 bases. The CDR3 contains 16 residues. The CDR3 nucleotides read TGTGCCAGCAGCTTTCTAAGCGGAGCTAGCACAGATACGCAGTATTTT. Translated: CASSFLSGASTDTQYF. The variable domain in full, completed from reference TRBV5-6 and TRBJ2-3, reads DAGVTQSPTHLIKTRGQQVTLRCSPKSGHDTVSWYQQALGQGPQFIFQYYEEEERQRGNFPDRFSGHQFPNYSSELNVNALLLGDSALYLCASSFLSGASTDTQYFGPGTRLTVL.

This chain connects TRBV10-3 to TRBJ2-3; no clear D. The CDR3 runs to 12 residues. Germline values: CDR1 ENHRY, CDR2 SYGVKD. V was clipped by 7 bases and J by 4 bases, with 9 bases between them. The chain's CDR3 is CAIKGSPDTQYF. CDR3 coding DNA: TGTGCCATCAAAGGCAGCCCAGATACGCAGTATTTT.